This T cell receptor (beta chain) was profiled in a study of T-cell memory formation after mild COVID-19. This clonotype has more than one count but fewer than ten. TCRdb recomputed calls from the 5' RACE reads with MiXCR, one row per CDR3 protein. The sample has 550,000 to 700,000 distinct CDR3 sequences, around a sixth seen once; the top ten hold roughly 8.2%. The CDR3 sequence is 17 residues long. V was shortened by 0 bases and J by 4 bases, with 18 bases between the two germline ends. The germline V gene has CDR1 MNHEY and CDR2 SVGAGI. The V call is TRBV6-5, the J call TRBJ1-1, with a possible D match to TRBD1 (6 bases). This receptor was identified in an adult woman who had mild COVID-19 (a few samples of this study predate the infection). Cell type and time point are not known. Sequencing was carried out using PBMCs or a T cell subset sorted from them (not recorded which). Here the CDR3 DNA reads TGTGCCAGCAGTTACTCGAAGGTTACAGGGCTAGGCACTGAAGCTTTCTTT. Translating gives CASSYSKVTGLGTEAFF.